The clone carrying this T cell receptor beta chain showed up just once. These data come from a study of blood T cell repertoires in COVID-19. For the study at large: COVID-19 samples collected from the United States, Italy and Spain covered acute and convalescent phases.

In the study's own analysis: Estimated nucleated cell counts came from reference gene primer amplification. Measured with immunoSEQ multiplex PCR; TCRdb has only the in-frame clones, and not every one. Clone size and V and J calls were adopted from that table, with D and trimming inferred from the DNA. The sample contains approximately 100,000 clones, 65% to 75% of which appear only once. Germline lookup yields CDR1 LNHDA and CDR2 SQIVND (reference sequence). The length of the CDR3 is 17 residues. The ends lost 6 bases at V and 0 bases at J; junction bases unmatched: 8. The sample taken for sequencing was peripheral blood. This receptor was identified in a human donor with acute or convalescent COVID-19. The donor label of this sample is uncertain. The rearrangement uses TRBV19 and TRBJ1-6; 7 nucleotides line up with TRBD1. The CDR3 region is CASSNTGVSSYNSPLHF. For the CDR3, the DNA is TGTGCCAGTAGCAATACAGGGGTGAGCTCCTATAATTCACCCCTCCACTTT.